This T cell receptor (beta chain) was captured in a study of shared clonotypes between healthy human individuals. In the study overall: Each donor's CD4 naive and CD4 memory cells filled three plates apiece, CD8 naive two, and CD8 memory one.

Sorted-subset replicate PCRs used about 200 ng DNA, some 33,000 T cell genomes. TCRdb keeps only in-frame clones here, not all; method: immunoSEQ multiplex PCR. The table lists about 1.5 million clones, approximately 98% of them singletons. The germline V gene has CDR1 SGHNT and CDR2 YENEEA. The CDR3 extends over 17 amino acids. With 5 bases clipped from V and 0 bases from J, the junction kept 6 bases outside the gene matches. The sequencing sample was made of naive CD4+ T cells sorted from blood. Subset defined: CD45RA+ positively selected. This clonotype was sampled from a young man in good health. J is TRBJ2-3 and V is TRBV11-3; 12 nucleotides align to TRBD2. The CDR3 reads CASSPGTSGFSTDTQYF. In DNA, the CDR3 is TGTGCCAGCAGCCCGGGGACTAGCGGGTTCAGCACAGATACGCAGTATTTT.